The T cell receptor (beta chain) described here comes from a study of blood T cell repertoires in COVID-19. Study overall: COVID-19 samples collected from the United States, Italy and Spain covered acute and convalescent phases. In each case, the material was cDNA or gDNA derived from T cells, B-cell-depleted T cells, or PBMCs.

Seattle-derived patients entered the study during active infection and were followed longitudinally. Profiled with immunoSEQ multiplex PCR; TCRdb holds only in-frame clones, not every one. The data show about 300,000 clones, around 92% seen once. V trimming: 6 bases; J trimming: 6 bases; junction bases outside the gene matches: 4. Per germline, CDR1 SQVTM and CDR2 ANQGSEA. CDR3 length: 11 amino acids. The sequence was collected from a woman aged 30 to 39 with COVID-19, enrolled during active disease. V usage is TRBV29-1 and J usage is TRBJ2-7; TRBD1 matches 8 bases. The sample was peripheral blood. The CDR3 sequence is CSVKTGVEQYF. The CDR3 bases are TGCAGCGTCAAGACAGGGGTCGAGCAGTACTTC.